These 19 T cell receptor beta chains originate from one sample sequenced in a study of control samples from healthy donors and cancer patients. Generated by immunoSEQ multiplex PCR, the TCRdb table keeps only in-frame clones and is missing some. The table includes under 100,000 clones, about 92% detected once. Sequencing was carried out using blood. The receptors come from a woman aged 25 to 39 in good health.

This rearrangement joins TRBV3-1 (or the pseudogene TRBV3-2) to TRBJ2-2, with 8 nucleotides matching TRBD2. The CDR3 is made up of 17 amino acids. Germline V lookup: CDR1 LGHDT, CDR2 YNNKEL (reference sequence). The V gene end was trimmed by 2 bases and the J gene end by 1 base; junction bases not matched to a gene: 6. The CDR3 DNA reads as TGTGCCAGCAGCCAAAAAGGCAGCGGGGGGAACACCGGGGAGCTGTTTTTT. Protein sequence: CASSQKGSGGNTGELFF.

The chain carries TRBV24-1 and TRBJ2-3; 9 bases line up with TRBD2. The CDR3 runs to 15 residues. The germline CDR1 and CDR2 sequences are KGHDR and SFDVKD. The ends lost 3 bases at V and 0 bases at J; junction bases unmatched: 0. The CDR3 loop is CATSDTSGSTDTQYF. For the CDR3, the DNA is TGTGCCACCAGTGATACTAGCGGGAGCACAGATACGCAGTATTTT.

The chain carries TRBV5-6 and TRBJ1-1; D is ambiguous. The V and J ends lost 4 bases and 3 bases respectively, with 13 bases between them. From germline, CDR1 is SGHDT and CDR2 YYEEEE. This CDR3 contains 14 residues. CDR3 bases: TGTGCCAGCAGCCAATGGGGTCAGGACACTGAAGCTTTCTTT. This encodes CASSQWGQDTEAFF.

The V call is TRBV11-3, the J call TRBJ2-3, with 7 bases matching TRBD2. CDR1 is SGHNT, CDR2 YENEEA, per germline. The CDR3 has 16 amino acids. The junction had 10 bases not matched to a gene; V was cut back by 6 bases and J by 1 base. The CDR3 DNA is TGTGCCAGCAGTCGGGGAGGGGTTGGAGGCACAGATACGCAGTATTTT. Its translation is CASSRGGVGGTDTQYF. The full variable domain, its missing parts supplied by reference TRBV11-3 and TRBJ2-3, is EAGVVQSPRYKIIEKKQPVAFWCNPISGHNTLYWYLQNLGQGPELLIRYENEEAVDDSQLPKDRFSAERLKGVDSTLKIQPAELGDSAVYLCASSRGGVGGTDTQYFGPGTRLTVL.

The chain is built from TRBV5-3 and TRBJ1-2, with D possibly TRBD1 on 5 matching bases. TRBV5-3 carries the ORF label, with uncertain function. V lost 0 bases to trimming and J lost 3 bases, with 24 bases between them. The CDR3 is 19 residues long. The CDR3 region has the DNA TGTGCCAGAAGCTTGGAAGTCCTTAGGTGGGCCAGGGTGGACTATGGCTACACCTTC. Protein sequence: CARSLEVLRWARVDYGYTF.

As concerns this clone: Other DNA sequences in this specimen translate into the identical CDR3. CDR3 residues: CASSLQGLYGYTF. The CDR3 DNA reads TGTGCCAGCAGCTTGCAGGGGCTCTATGGCTACACCTTC. The J gene is TRBJ1-2, the V gene TRBV5-6, with D maybe TRBD1 (6 bases). This CDR3 region has 13 residues. The germline CDR1 and CDR2 sequences are SGHDT and YYEEEE. The ends were cut back, 1 base at V and 4 bases at J, with 8 bases in the middle.

The J gene is TRBJ2-1, the V gene TRBV7-8; TRBD1 is a possible D gene (7 bases). The CDR3 has 16 amino acids. Trimming pared 1 base from V and 10 bases from J, leaving 20 bases between. Germline V gene sequence: CDR1 SGHVS, CDR2 FQNEAQ. This chain's CDR3 is CASSLENRGGNGEQFF. The CDR3 DNA sequence: TGTGCCAGCAGCTTAGAAAACAGGGGAGGCAACGGGGAGCAGTTCTTC.

The chain combines TRBV2 with TRBJ2-3; maybe TRBD2 (6 bases). Trimming pared 0 bases from V and 6 bases from J, leaving 13 bases between. CDR1 is SNHLY and CDR2 is FYNNEI in the germline V gene. This CDR3 has 15 residues. This chain's CDR3 is CASSEAGGSVDTQYF. The CDR3 DNA is TGTGCCAGCAGTGAAGCTGGGGGGAGTGTGGATACGCAGTATTTT. Based on the CDR3 plus reference TRBV2 and TRBJ2-3, the full variable domain is EPEVTQTPSHQVTQMGQEVILRCVPISNHLYFYWYRQILGQKVEFLVSFYNNEISEKSEIFDDQFSVERPDGSNFTLKIRSTKLEDSAMYFCASSEAGGSVDTQYFGPGTRLTVL.

This chain joins TRBV13 and TRBJ1-2; D perhaps matches TRBD1 (5 bases). CDR1 and CDR2 (germline): PRHDT, FYEKMQ (reference sequence). There are 13 residues in the CDR3. Trimming stripped 5 bases from V and 7 bases from J, with 14 bases between. CDR3 sequence reads: CASSPQGALGYTF. In nucleotides, the CDR3 is TGTGCCAGCAGCCCCCAGGGCGCTCTTGGCTACACCTTC.

CDR3 in DNA: TGTGCCAGCACCACGGGGTTCAATCAGCCCCAGCATTTT. It translates to CASTTGFNQPQHF. This chain connects TRBV2 to TRBJ1-5; D ambiguous. V dropped 7 bases and J dropped 3 bases, with 10 bases sitting between them. CDR1 is SNHLY, CDR2 FYNNEI, per germline. This CDR3 spans 13 amino acids.

This chain joins TRBV6-6 and TRBJ1-3; D gene ambiguous. Germline V gene lookup returns CDR1 MNHNY and CDR2 SVGAGI (reference sequence). CDR3 length equals 13 residues. V shed 6 bases and J shed 1 base, with 7 bases lying between them. The CDR3 sequence is CASSYGSGNTIYF. The CDR3 DNA sequence: TGTGCCAGCAGCTACGGGTCTGGAAACACCATATATTTT.

The chain couples TRBV24-1 to TRBJ2-1, with D perhaps assigned TRBD1 or TRBD2 (5 bases each). The CDR3 has 14 residues. V gave up 4 bases and J gave up 6 bases, with 12 bases separating them. The germline CDR1 and CDR2 sequences are KGHDR and SFDVKD. The DNA for the CDR3 is TGTGCCACCAGTGACGGAGGCAGGGTCAATGAGCAGTTCTTC. Its protein product is CATSDGGRVNEQFF.

The V call is TRBV18, the J call TRBJ2-5; no firm D call. Trimming stripped 4 bases from V and 1 base from J, with 10 bases between. CDR3 length: 14 residues. Germline V gives CDR1 KGHSH, CDR2 LQKENI. The CDR3 nucleotides read TGTGCCAGCTCACTAATCGCAGCCCAAGAGACCCAGTACTTC. Protein product: CASSLIAAQETQYF.

This chain connects TRBV24-1 to TRBJ2-3; D remains ambiguous. The V and J ends lost 0 bases and 0 bases respectively, with 9 bases between them. Germline V gene lookup returns CDR1 KGHDR and CDR2 SFDVKD. The CDR3 runs to 16 residues. The CDR3 sequence: CATSDLTARSTDTQYF. CDR3 nucleotide sequence: TGTGCCACCAGTGATTTGACTGCCAGGAGCACAGATACGCAGTATTTT.

This rearrangement joins TRBV25-1 to TRBJ2-5, with a possible D match to TRBD1 (6 bases). V was trimmed by 5 bases and J by 4 bases, leaving 14 bases between them. This CDR3 comprises 14 residues. CDR1 and CDR2 from the germline V gene are MGHDK and SYGVNS. CDR3 sequence reads: CASSIRTELETQYF. The CDR3 DNA follows: TGTGCCAGCAGTATCCGGACAGAACTAGAGACCCAGTACTTC.

The chain recombines TRBV19 with TRBJ1-1, with D unresolved. Germline-derived CDR1 and CDR2 are LNHDA and SQIVND (reference sequence). The CDR3 sequence is 14 residues long. Between the trimmed V and J ends, which lost 3 bases and 5 bases, there was a span of 13 bases. The DNA for the CDR3 is TGTGCCAGTAGTATCGGAGGGATTCAAACTGAAGCTTTCTTT. It yields the protein CASSIGGIQTEAFF.

V gene TRBV12-3 or TRBV12-4 combines with J gene TRBJ1-2, with D perhaps TRBD1 (5 bases). This CDR3 region has 13 residues. Trimming took off 0 bases at V and 12 bases at J, with 14 bases between the two ends. Here the CDR3 DNA reads TGTGCCAGCAGTTTAGCAGGGGTTTCCGGGAACACCTTC. Protein sequence: CASSLAGVSGNTF.

As for this clone: Other nucleotide sequences in the sample specify the same CDR3. The CDR3 DNA reads TGCGCCAGCAGCTTGGGGGGACCCTACAATGAGCAGTTCTTC. Translating it yields CASSLGGPYNEQFF. The V gene is TRBV5-1, the J gene TRBJ2-1, with D possibly being TRBD1 or TRBD2 (5 bases each). With 0 bases removed from V and 2 bases from J, the gap between germline ends came to 6 bases. The germline CDR1 and CDR2 sequences are SGHRS and YFSETQ. This CDR3 contains 14 residues.

J is TRBJ1-2 and V is TRBV5-1; TRBD1 might be the D (5 bases). Germline CDR1 is SGHRS and CDR2 is YFSETQ. V dropped 4 bases and J dropped 4 bases, with 17 bases sitting between them. The CDR3 has 15 amino acids. CDR3 nucleotide sequence: TGCGCCAGCAGCGTGGGGCGCGGGGAAGGCTATGGCTACACCTTC. It codes for CASSVGRGEGYGYTF. The variable domain in full, completed from reference TRBV5-1 and TRBJ1-2, reads KAGVTQTPRYLIKTRGQQVTLSCSPISGHRSVSWYQQTPGQGLQFLFEYFSETQRNKGNFPGRFSGRQFSNSRSEMNVSTLELGDSALYLCASSVGRGEGYGYTFGSGTRLTVV.